Following are 28 T cell receptor beta chains from one sample sequenced in a study of blood T cell repertoires in COVID-19. The method was immunoSEQ multiplex PCR; TCRdb's version includes in-frame clones alone and lacks a portion of them. Among about 180,000 clones listed, less than 90% were seen once. The sequencing sample was made of peripheral blood. Receptors were obtained from a man younger than 35 with active or convalescent COVID-19.

This chain uses TRBV18 with TRBJ2-6; 8 bases fit TRBD1. The CDR3 is made up of 16 amino acids. Germline V CDR1 and CDR2: KGHSH, LQKENI. V shed 5 bases and J 0 bases; nucleotides not matched to a gene: 3. CDR3 in amino acids: CASSDRGDSGANVLTF. CDR3 bases: TGTGCCAGCTCAGACAGGGGAGACTCTGGGGCCAACGTCCTGACTTTC.

The V and J genes are TRBV2 and TRBJ1-3, with a weak D call TRBD1 (6 bases). Per the germline V gene, CDR1 is SNHLY and CDR2 is FYNNEI. V was cut by 8 bases and J by 2 bases, with 13 bases left in between. The CDR3 is made up of 14 amino acids. The DNA of the CDR3 is TGTGCCAGCCGCACAGGGCCCGCTGGAAACACCATATATTTT. This sequence encodes CASRTGPAGNTIYF.

This chain joins TRBV27 and TRBJ2-3, with 9 bases matching TRBD1. Germline V CDR1 and CDR2: MNHEY, SMNVEV (reference sequence). The CDR3 totals 15 residues. The ends lost 5 bases at V and 2 bases at J; junction bases unmatched: 5. DNA for the CDR3: TGTGCCAGCAGTCAAGGGACAGGGTACACAGATACGCAGTATTTT. Its translation is CASSQGTGYTDTQYF.

The count of this clone is one. The rearrangement links TRBV19 to TRBJ2-1; 9 bases agree with TRBD2. V dropped 4 bases and J dropped 2; count of bases not matched to a gene: 6. In germline, CDR1 is LNHDA, CDR2 SQIVND (reference sequence). The CDR3 totals 16 residues. CDR3 protein: CASSRRAGGTYNEQFF. The DNA for the CDR3 is TGTGCCAGTAGTAGGAGAGCGGGGGGAACCTACAATGAGCAGTTCTTC.

The rearrangement joins TRBV7-9 to TRBJ2-7; D might be TRBD1 (7 bases). V was clipped by 3 bases and J by 7 bases, with 13 bases between them. Germline V gives CDR1 SEHNR, CDR2 FQNEAQ (reference sequence). This CDR3 has 13 residues. CDR3 sequence reads: CASSFQQGREQYF. DNA for the CDR3: TGTGCCAGCAGCTTTCAACAGGGGAGGGAGCAGTACTTC.

The V gene is TRBV28, the J gene TRBJ1-3, with D unclear. The germline CDR1 and CDR2 sequences are MDHEN and SYDVKM. V was clipped by 6 bases and J by 2 bases, with 14 bases between them. CDR3 length equals 15 residues. CDR3 bases: TGTGCCAGCAGACCCCCGGGGAGGGCTGGAAACACCATATATTTT. The encoded protein is CASRPPGRAGNTIYF.

The gene calls are TRBV28 and TRBJ1-2; D is perhaps TRBD1 (6 bases). Trimming shortened V by 4 bases and J by 4 bases, and 19 bases separated the two germline ends. Germline V lookup: CDR1 MDHEN, CDR2 SYDVKM. CDR3 length equals 16 residues. CDR3 amino acids: CASSSGTATTGYGYTF. The CDR3 nucleotides are TGTGCCAGCAGTTCCGGGACCGCAACGACAGGCTATGGCTACACCTTC.

This clone appeared a single time. The chain combines TRBV3-1 (or the pseudogene TRBV3-2) with TRBJ2-5, with 10 bases aligning to TRBD1. The germline gives CDR1 LGHDT, CDR2 YNNKEL (reference sequence). The CDR3 runs to 15 residues. V lost 1 base to trimming and J lost 5 bases; unmatched junction nucleotides: 4. This chain's CDR3 is CASSQGTGGRETQYF. In nucleotides, the CDR3 is TGTGCCAGCAGCCAAGGGACAGGGGGAAGGGAGACCCAGTACTTC.

The genes are TRBV19 and TRBJ2-7, with 9 bases fitting TRBD2. J was trimmed by 7 bases and V by 4 bases; bases with no gene match: 8. Germline lookup yields CDR1 LNHDA and CDR2 SQIVND (reference sequence). The CDR3 is made up of 14 amino acids. The chain's CDR3 is CASSTAGGPGEQYF. In DNA, the CDR3 is TGTGCCAGTAGTACGGCGGGAGGGCCTGGAGAGCAGTACTTC.

The rearrangement uses TRBV5-1 and TRBJ1-1; 9 bases are shared with TRBD1. The V and J ends lost 7 bases and 2 bases, in that order; junction bases with no gene match: 6. The germline CDR1 and CDR2 sequences are SGHRS and YFSETQ. The CDR3 is made up of 14 amino acids. The chain's CDR3 is CASRDRARNTEAFF. The CDR3 nucleotides read TGCGCCAGCCGGGACAGGGCGAGAAACACTGAAGCTTTCTTT.

The V and J genes are TRBV3-1 (or the pseudogene TRBV3-2) and TRBJ2-7; D not certain. Trimming stripped 4 bases from V and 0 bases from J, with 7 bases between. The CDR3 covers 13 residues. Germline values: CDR1 LGHDT, CDR2 YNNKEL (reference sequence). CDR3 sequence (DNA): TGTGCCAGCAGCCGAGACAACTCCTACGAGCAGTACTTC. Translated, it gives CASSRDNSYEQYF.

The chain joins TRBV15 to TRBJ2-5, with 11 bases matching TRBD1. The CDR3 has 16 amino acids. Trimming took 0 bases from V and 4 from J; bases not matched to a gene: 4. The germline V gene has CDR1 LNHNV and CDR2 YYDKDF (reference sequence). The CDR3 nucleotides are TGTGCCACCAGCAGAGATCAGGACAGGGGGCGAGAGACCCAGTACTTC. Residues: CATSRDQDRGRETQYF.

This clone was recorded once. V is TRBV6-6 and J is TRBJ1-2; TRBD1 agrees at 8 bases. Germline CDR1 MNHNY, CDR2 SVGAGI (reference sequence). The CDR3 extends over 13 amino acids. The V and J ends lost 2 bases and 11 bases, in that order; junction bases with no gene match: 7. This CDR3 is CASSYTGGQGYTF. CDR3 coding DNA: TGTGCCAGCAGTTACACCGGAGGACAGGGATACACCTTC.

This chain uses TRBV28 with TRBJ1-5; maybe TRBD1 (5 bases). V lost 5 bases and J lost 1, with 15 bases in between. CDR3 length: 16 amino acids. The germline CDR1 and CDR2 sequences are MDHEN and SYDVKM. The CDR3: CASSPTGGASNQPQHF. The CDR3 coding sequence is TGTGCCAGCAGTCCGACCGGAGGGGCGAGCAATCAGCCCCAGCATTTT.

This chain links TRBV7-2 with TRBJ1-4; weak D call: TRBD1 (5 bases). The V gene lost 5 bases and the J gene lost 0 bases, with 10 bases spanning the gap. The CDR3 runs to 15 residues. Germline CDR1 reads SGHTA; CDR2 reads FQGNSA. Here the CDR3 reads CASSLTTATNEKLFF. The CDR3 bases are TGTGCCAGCAGCCTTACGACAGCAACTAATGAAAAACTGTTTTTT. Full variable domain (rest looked up from reference TRBV7-2 and TRBJ1-4): GAGVSQSPSNKVTEKGKDVELRCDPISGHTALYWYRQSLGQGLEFLIYFQGNSAPDKSGLPSDRFSAERTGGSVSTLTIQRTQQEDSAVYLCASSLTTATNEKLFFGSGTQLSVL.

The V gene is TRBV19, the J gene TRBJ1-5; D is unclear. This CDR3 is built from 15 residues. V lost 1 base, J lost 7 bases, and 14 bases lay in between. CDR1 LNHDA and CDR2 SQIVND come from the germline V gene (reference sequence). The CDR3 nucleotides read TGTGCCAGTAGTATAGCGGCGGCGCGGGGACAGCCCCAGCATTTT. This translates into CASSIAAARGQPQHF.

The rearrangement links TRBV7-2 to TRBJ2-1; 11 bases are shared with TRBD2. Germline V gene lookup returns CDR1 SGHTA and CDR2 FQGNSA. This CDR3 has 15 residues. J lost 6 bases, V lost 6 bases, and 7 bases had no gene match. CDR3 sequence reads: CASSNSGRGVNEQFF. CDR3 coding DNA: TGTGCCAGCAGTAATAGCGGGAGGGGTGTCAATGAGCAGTTCTTC.

The rearrangement uses TRBV5-1 and TRBJ2-3; tentative D call: TRBD1 (5 bases). V was pared by 2 bases and J by 2 bases, with 9 bases between. This CDR3 spans 14 amino acids. Germline CDR1 is SGHRS and CDR2 is YFSETQ. DNA of the CDR3: TGCGCCAGCAGCTTACAGGAACCCACAGATACGCAGTATTTT. Amino acids: CASSLQEPTDTQYF. Drawing the rest from reference TRBV5-1 and TRBJ2-3, the complete variable domain is KAGVTQTPRYLIKTRGQQVTLSCSPISGHRSVSWYQQTPGQGLQFLFEYFSETQRNKGNFPGRFSGRQFSNSRSEMNVSTLELGDSALYLCASSLQEPTDTQYFGPGTRLTVL.

The chain carries TRBV7-8 and TRBJ2-7; maybe TRBD2 (5 bases). This CDR3 is built from 16 residues. The germline V and J ends were trimmed by 2 bases and 2 bases, with 16 bases remaining between them. Per the germline V gene, CDR1 is SGHVS and CDR2 is FQNEAQ. In DNA form, the CDR3 reads TGTGCCAGCAGCTTATCCGGGGAACGGGGAGCCTACGAGCAGTACTTC. Translating gives CASSLSGERGAYEQYF.

The chain couples TRBV30 to TRBJ1-1; a weak D match, TRBD1 (5 bases). The CDR3 has 12 residues. Germline V gene lookup returns CDR1 GTSNPN and CDR2 SVGIG (reference sequence). Here the CDR3 reads CARGRMNTEAFF. The CDR3, as DNA: TGTGCTAGGGGCAGAATGAACACTGAAGCTTTCTTT.

The chain combines TRBV13 with TRBJ2-7; 8 bases are shared with TRBD1. CDR1 and CDR2 from the germline V gene are PRHDT and FYEKMQ (reference sequence). The CDR3 spans 14 residues. Trimming cost V 0 bases and J 3 bases; bases outside gene matches: 1. The CDR3 is CASSLGDRVYEQYF. In DNA, the CDR3 is TGTGCCAGCAGCTTAGGGGACAGGGTCTACGAGCAGTACTTC.

V is TRBV19 and J is TRBJ2-2; D is possibly TRBD1 (5 bases). The germline V and J ends were trimmed by 1 base and 7 bases, with 16 bases remaining between them. Germline CDR1 LNHDA, CDR2 SQIVND (reference sequence). CDR3 length: 16 amino acids. Here the CDR3 DNA reads TGTGCCAGTAGTATAGGGCAGGGCCTTTTCCTCGGGGAGCTGTTTTTT. The encoded protein is CASSIGQGLFLGELFF.

V and J are TRBV18 and TRBJ1-1, with 8 bases identical to TRBD1. CDR3 length: 15 amino acids. J was trimmed by 4 bases and V by 4 bases; bases with no gene match: 8. CDR1 and CDR2 (germline): KGHSH, LQKENI. This CDR3 is CASSRQGRLGTEAFF. In DNA form, the CDR3 reads TGTGCCAGCTCACGACAGGGGCGGTTGGGCACTGAAGCTTTCTTT.

This clone appeared a single time. The chain has TRBV2 and TRBJ1-4; tentatively, D is TRBD1 (6 bases). CDR3 size: 13 residues. V was trimmed by 4 bases and J by 7 bases, leaving 10 bases between them. Germline-derived CDR1 and CDR2 are SNHLY and FYNNEI. CDR3 DNA: TGTGCCAGCAGTGGCAGGGGTAGTGAAAAACTGTTTTTT. Translated, it gives CASSGRGSEKLFF.

The CDR3 spells CASSLPSRQLKNIQYF. CDR3 sequence (DNA): TGTGCCAGCAGCTTGCCCAGTCGACAGCTTAAAAACATTCAGTACTTC. The gene calls are TRBV5-6 and TRBJ2-4, with D maybe TRBD1 (5 bases). This CDR3 is 16 amino acids long. From germline, CDR1 is SGHDT and CDR2 YYEEEE. Between the trimmed V and J ends, which lost 1 base and 4 bases, there was a span of 15 bases.

J is TRBJ1-5 and V is TRBV5-5; maybe TRBD1 (5 bases). Germline-derived CDR1 and CDR2 are SGHKS and YYEKEE (reference sequence). This CDR3 is built from 15 residues. Trimming pared 4 bases from V and 3 bases from J, leaving 14 bases between. Written as DNA, the CDR3 is TGTGCCAGCAGCGCAGTGGACACACACAATCAGCCCCAGCATTTT. Amino acid sequence: CASSAVDTHNQPQHF.

The chain carries TRBV5-6 and TRBJ1-5; TRBD1 matches at 7 bases. V lost 3 bases and J lost 1; bases outside the gene matches: 7. Per germline, CDR1 SGHDT and CDR2 YYEEEE. The CDR3 covers 16 residues. This CDR3 is CASSSYRGWSNQPQHF. DNA of the CDR3: TGTGCCAGCAGCTCATACAGGGGTTGGAGCAATCAGCCCCAGCATTTT.

This clone was detected many times. The chain is built from TRBV7-2 and TRBJ1-3; a possible D gene is TRBD1 (6 bases). CDR1 is SGHTA, CDR2 FQGNSA, per germline. The CDR3 is made up of 15 amino acids. V shed 1 base and J shed 0 bases, with 7 bases lying between them. In DNA form, the CDR3 reads TGTGCCAGCAGCTTAGACAGGGCCTCTGGAAACACCATATATTTT. Translating gives CASSLDRASGNTIYF.